A single sample is the source of the 14 T cell receptor beta chains below, sequenced in a study of blood T cells in healthy people across ages. Primed by a sample-barcoded 5' primer and a J-beta primer mix, a second PCR proceeded for 7 to 11 cycles. MiXCR was run by TCRdb on the 5' RACE reads, yielding one entry per CDR3 protein. The repertoire holds about 640,000 distinct CDR3 sequences, with 58% as singletons. Material for sequencing was blood. The source is a man aged 60 to 75 in good health.

This clonotype was counted ten times or more. CDR3 sequence reads: CASVSGANYGYTF. CDR3 DNA: TGTGCCAGCGTGTCCGGGGCTAACTATGGCTACACCTTC. The chain joins TRBV6-5 to TRBJ1-2; no clear D. The CDR3 extends over 13 amino acids. Germline V lookup: CDR1 MNHEY, CDR2 SVGAGI. V gave up 8 bases and J gave up 0 bases, with 10 bases separating them.

The V call is TRBV29-1, the J call TRBJ1-1; the D gene is possibly TRBD1 (6 bases). Germline V gene data show CDR1 as SQVTM and CDR2 as ANQGSEA. The germline V and J ends were trimmed by 6 bases and 11 bases, with 16 bases remaining between them. This CDR3 region has 11 residues. The DNA for the CDR3 is TGCAGCGTAGAGCAGGGGACCAAGGCTTTCTTT. This sequence encodes CSVEQGTKAFF.

This chain links TRBV5-1 with TRBJ2-5, with D hard to call. V dropped 0 bases and J dropped 5 bases, with 17 bases sitting between them. This CDR3 region has 16 residues. Looked up from germline, CDR1 is SGHRS and CDR2 is YFSETQ. The CDR3 DNA reads TGCGCCAGCAGCTTGGTGTCAGGATCGGCGTGGGAGACCCAGTACTTC. This encodes CASSLVSGSAWETQYF.

This chain connects TRBV20-1 to TRBJ1-4; D not resolved. The CDR3 is 13 residues long. CDR1 is DFQATT, CDR2 SNEGSKA, per germline (reference sequence). V was pared by 8 bases and J by 2 bases, with 12 bases between. The CDR3 DNA reads TGCAGTCCCCGGGAGACTACTAATGAAAAACTGTTTTTT. This gives the protein CSPRETTNEKLFF.

The CDR3 bases are TGCAGTGCTGGGGACAGGGGGCCGGGAGAGACCCAGTACTTC. It translates to CSAGDRGPGETQYF. The chain links TRBV20-1 to TRBJ2-5; 12 nucleotides align to TRBD1. Germline CDR1 reads DFQATT; CDR2 reads SNEGSKA (reference sequence). The CDR3 totals 14 residues. V shed 5 bases, J shed 4 bases, and the junction held 5 bases outside the gene matches.

The rearrangement links TRBV27 to TRBJ2-7; 7 bases match TRBD1. The CDR3 loop spans 15 amino acids. Germline V lookup: CDR1 MNHEY, CDR2 SMNVEV (reference sequence). The trim removed 6 bases at V and 2 bases at J, leaving 10 bases unmatched. The CDR3, as DNA: TGTGCCAGCAGACCAGGGACAGAAAGTCCCTACGAGCAGTACTTC. Translated, it gives CASRPGTESPYEQYF.

The J gene is TRBJ2-5, the V gene TRBV9; no reliable D call. Between the trimmed V and J ends, which lost 4 bases and 0 bases, there was a span of 13 bases. The CDR3 length is 15 residues. CDR1 SGDLS and CDR2 YYNGEE come from the germline V gene. The CDR3 protein is CASSLETGYQETQYF. In DNA form, the CDR3 reads TGTGCCAGCAGCCTAGAAACCGGGTACCAAGAGACCCAGTACTTC. Together with reference TRBV9 and TRBJ2-5, the CDR3 gives the full variable domain: DSGVTQTPKHLITATGQRVTLRCSPRSGDLSVYWYQQSLDQGLQFLIQYYNGEERAKGNILERFSAQQFPDLHSELNLSSLELGDSALYFCASSLETGYQETQYFGPGTRLLVL.

A remark on this clonotype: A read error may be the cause here, since a much bigger clone is one base away. This chain uses TRBV20-1 with TRBJ2-3; 9 bases fit TRBD2. Germline V CDR1 and CDR2: DFQATT, SNEGSKA (reference sequence). CDR3 length equals 16 residues. For the CDR3, the DNA is TGCAGCCCTAGGAGGTCGGCGGGAGGGGGGGCAGATACGCAGTATTTT. Protein product: CSPRRSAGGGADTQYF.

Of note for this clonotype: The junction differs from germline at one of its ends, possibly a read error. The chain joins TRBV6-1 to TRBJ2-5; D possibly corresponds to TRBD2 (7 bases). Germline V gene lookup returns CDR1 MNHNS and CDR2 SASEGT. CDR3 length equals 15 residues. For the CDR3, the DNA is TGTGCCATCGGTAAAAGGGGGGGAAACCAAGAGGCCCAGTACTTC. Amino acid sequence: CAIGKRGGNQEAQYF.

The genes are TRBV7-2 and TRBJ2-4; a weak D match, TRBD2 (7 bases). CDR3 length: 14 residues. V was clipped by 5 bases and J by 3 bases, with 11 bases between them. Germline V gene data show CDR1 as SGHTA and CDR2 as FQGNSA. CDR3 sequence: CASSPGGGKNIQYF. The CDR3, as DNA: TGTGCCAGCAGCCCGGGGGGCGGCAAAAACATTCAGTACTTC.

The chain recombines TRBV2 with TRBJ2-7; D possibly corresponds to TRBD1 (5 bases). The CDR3 covers 12 residues. In germline, CDR1 is SNHLY, CDR2 FYNNEI. V shed 6 bases and J shed 7 bases, with 13 bases lying between them. The chain's CDR3 is CASSAQVREQYF. The CDR3 bases are TGTGCCAGCAGCGCACAGGTTAGAGAGCAGTACTTC.

In DNA form, the CDR3 reads TGCGCCAGCAGCTTGGAAGGGGTGGGTCAGCCCCAGCATTTT. Protein: CASSLEGVGQPQHF. V and J are TRBV5-1 and TRBJ1-5, with TRBD1 as a possible D gene (5 bases). The CDR3 is made up of 14 amino acids. V was shortened by 0 bases and J by 6 bases, with 10 bases between the two germline ends. CDR1 is SGHRS and CDR2 is YFSETQ in the germline V gene.

V usage is TRBV12-3 or TRBV12-4 and J usage is TRBJ2-6, with D uncertain. CDR3 size: 14 residues. V lost 5 bases, J lost 0 bases, and 5 bases lay in between. This chain's CDR3 is CASSHPSGANVLTF. The CDR3 bases are TGTGCCAGCAGTCACCCCTCTGGGGCCAACGTCCTGACTTTC.

This chain uses TRBV11-3 with TRBJ2-7, with D possibly being TRBD2 (6 bases). Germline lookup yields CDR1 SGHNT and CDR2 YENEEA. V lost 1 base, J lost 6 bases, and 13 bases lay in between. This CDR3 spans 14 amino acids. The CDR3 loop is CASSLAEGSSEQYF. The CDR3 nucleotides are TGTGCCAGCAGCTTAGCGGAGGGAAGCTCCGAGCAGTACTTC. The full variable domain, rest sourced from reference TRBV11-3 and TRBJ2-7, is EAGVVQSPRYKIIEKKQPVAFWCNPISGHNTLYWYLQNLGQGPELLIRYENEEAVDDSQLPKDRFSAERLKGVDSTLKIQPAELGDSAVYLCASSLAEGSSEQYFGPGTRLTVT.